The sample holds one count of the clone carrying this TCR beta chain. Authors' processing steps: Amplification from reference gene primers served as the basis for estimated nucleated cell counts. The assay was immunoSEQ multiplex PCR, and TCRdb's table has in-frame clones only and misses some. V, J and clone size reflect that table, while D and trimming were determined from the DNA. Among a few hundred thousand clones listed, approximately 81% were seen once. This sample stems from a study of blood T cell repertoires in COVID-19. Overall study context: Researchers got acute and convalescent COVID-19 samples from the United States, Italy and Spain. Sources were T cells, B-cell-depleted T cells, or PBMCs; the material itself was cDNA or gDNA.

CDR3 length: 12 residues. CDR1 is MDHEN, CDR2 SYDVKM, per germline. The ends were cut back, 6 bases at V and 6 bases at J, with 11 bases in the middle. The chain uses TRBV28 and TRBJ2-5; a possible D gene is TRBD1 (5 bases). The clonotype comes from a man in his forties with acute or convalescent COVID-19. The sample was peripheral blood. CDR3 sequence: CASRVREKTQYF. Written as DNA, the CDR3 is TGTGCCAGCAGAGTCAGGGAAAAGACCCAGTACTTC.